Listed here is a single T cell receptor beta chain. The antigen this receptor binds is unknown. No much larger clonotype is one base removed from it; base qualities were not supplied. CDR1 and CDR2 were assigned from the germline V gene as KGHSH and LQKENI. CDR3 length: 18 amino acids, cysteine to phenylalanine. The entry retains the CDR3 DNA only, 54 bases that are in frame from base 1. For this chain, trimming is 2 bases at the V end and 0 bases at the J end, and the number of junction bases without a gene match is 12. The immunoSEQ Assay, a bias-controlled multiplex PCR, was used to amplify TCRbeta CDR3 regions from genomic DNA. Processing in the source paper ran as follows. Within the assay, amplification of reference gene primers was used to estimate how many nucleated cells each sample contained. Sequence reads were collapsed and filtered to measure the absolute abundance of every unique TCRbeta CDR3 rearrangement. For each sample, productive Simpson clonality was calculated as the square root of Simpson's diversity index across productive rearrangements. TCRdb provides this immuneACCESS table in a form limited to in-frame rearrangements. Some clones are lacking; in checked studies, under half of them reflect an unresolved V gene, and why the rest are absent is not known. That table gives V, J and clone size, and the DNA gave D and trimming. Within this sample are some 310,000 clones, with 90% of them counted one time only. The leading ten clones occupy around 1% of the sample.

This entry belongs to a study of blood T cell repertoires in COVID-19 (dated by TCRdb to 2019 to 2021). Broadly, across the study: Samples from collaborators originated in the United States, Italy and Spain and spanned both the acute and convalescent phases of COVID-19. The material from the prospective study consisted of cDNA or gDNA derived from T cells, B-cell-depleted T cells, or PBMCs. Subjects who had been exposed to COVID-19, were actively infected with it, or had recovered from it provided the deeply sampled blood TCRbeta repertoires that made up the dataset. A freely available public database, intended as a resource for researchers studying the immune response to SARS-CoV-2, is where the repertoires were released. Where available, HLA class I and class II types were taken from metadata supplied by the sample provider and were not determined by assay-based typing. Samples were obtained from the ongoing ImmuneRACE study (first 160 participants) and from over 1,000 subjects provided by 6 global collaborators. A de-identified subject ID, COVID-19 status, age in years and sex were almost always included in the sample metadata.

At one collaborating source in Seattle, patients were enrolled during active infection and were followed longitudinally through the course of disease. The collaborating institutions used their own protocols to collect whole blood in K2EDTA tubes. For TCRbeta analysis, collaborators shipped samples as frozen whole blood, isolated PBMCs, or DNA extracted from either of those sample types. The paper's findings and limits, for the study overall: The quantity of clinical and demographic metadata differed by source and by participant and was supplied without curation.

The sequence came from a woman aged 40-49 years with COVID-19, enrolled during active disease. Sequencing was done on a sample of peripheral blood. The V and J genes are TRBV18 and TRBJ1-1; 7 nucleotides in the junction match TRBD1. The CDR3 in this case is CASSPSFRGQFMNTEAFF. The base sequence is TGTGCCAGCTCACCATCGTTTCGGGGACAGTTTATGAACACTGAAGCTTTCTTT.